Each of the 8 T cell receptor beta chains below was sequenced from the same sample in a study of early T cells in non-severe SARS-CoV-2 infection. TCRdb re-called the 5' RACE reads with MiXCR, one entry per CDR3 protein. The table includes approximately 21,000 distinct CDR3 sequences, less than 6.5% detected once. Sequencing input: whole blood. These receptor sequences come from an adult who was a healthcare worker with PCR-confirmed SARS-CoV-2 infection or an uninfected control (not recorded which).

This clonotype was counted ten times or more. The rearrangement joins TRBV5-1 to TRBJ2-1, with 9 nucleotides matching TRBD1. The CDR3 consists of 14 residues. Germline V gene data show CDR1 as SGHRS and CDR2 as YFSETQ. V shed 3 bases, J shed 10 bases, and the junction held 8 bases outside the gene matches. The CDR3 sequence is CASSSGTGMLEQFF. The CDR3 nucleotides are TGCGCCAGCAGCTCGGGGACAGGGATGCTCGAGCAGTTCTTC.

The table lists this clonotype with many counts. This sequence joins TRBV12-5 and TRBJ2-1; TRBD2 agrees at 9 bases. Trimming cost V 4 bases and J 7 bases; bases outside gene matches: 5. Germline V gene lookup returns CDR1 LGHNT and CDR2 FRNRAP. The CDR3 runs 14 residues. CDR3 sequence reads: CASGWTSVRNEQFF. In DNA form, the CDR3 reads TGTGCTAGTGGTTGGACTAGCGTGCGGAATGAGCAGTTCTTC. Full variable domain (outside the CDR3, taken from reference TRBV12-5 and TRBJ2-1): DARVTQTPRHKVTEMGQEVTMRCQPILGHNTVFWYRQTMMQGLELLAYFRNRAPLDDSGMPKDRFSAEMPDATLATLKIQPSEPRDSAVYFCASGWTSVRNEQFFGPGTRLTVL.

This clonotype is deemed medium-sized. The CDR3 coding sequence is TGCGCCAGCAGCCCCAGGGCAGCGGACCAGGGGGAGCAGTACTTC. This translates into CASSPRAADQGEQYF. The chain couples TRBV5-1 to TRBJ2-7, with a tentative D call TRBD1 (6 bases). CDR1 is SGHRS and CDR2 is YFSETQ in the germline V gene. Trimming left V 4 bases short and J 7 bases short, with 21 bases between. The CDR3 covers 15 residues.

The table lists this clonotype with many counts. The CDR3 region has the DNA TGTGCCAGCAGCTTAGAACCGGGAGGTGTGAATGAGCAGTTCTTC. Translating it yields CASSLEPGGVNEQFF. The gene calls are TRBV7-9 and TRBJ2-1, with 7 positions matching TRBD2. There are 15 residues in the CDR3. The V gene's germline CDR1 is SEHNR and CDR2 FQNEAQ (reference sequence). J was trimmed by 7 bases and V by 1 base; bases with no gene match: 7.

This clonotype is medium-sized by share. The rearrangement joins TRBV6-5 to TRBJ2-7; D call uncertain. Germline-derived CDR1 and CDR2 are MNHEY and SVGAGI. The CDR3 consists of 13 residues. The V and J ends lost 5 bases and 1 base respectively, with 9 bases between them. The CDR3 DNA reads TGTGCCAGCAGTAGGAGTGGTTCCTACGAGCAGTACTTC. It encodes CASSRSGSYEQYF.

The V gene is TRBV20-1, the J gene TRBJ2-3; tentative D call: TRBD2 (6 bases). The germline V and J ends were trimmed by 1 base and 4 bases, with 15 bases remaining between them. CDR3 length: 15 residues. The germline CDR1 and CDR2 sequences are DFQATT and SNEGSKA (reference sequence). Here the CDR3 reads CSARAVTGAPDTQYF. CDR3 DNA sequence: TGCAGTGCTAGAGCCGTAACGGGAGCGCCAGATACGCAGTATTTT.

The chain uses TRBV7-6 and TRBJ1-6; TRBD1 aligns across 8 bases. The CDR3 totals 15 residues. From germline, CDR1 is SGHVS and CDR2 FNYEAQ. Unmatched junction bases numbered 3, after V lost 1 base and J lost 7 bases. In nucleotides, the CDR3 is TGTGCCAGCAGCTTAGAACAGGGGGGCAATTCACCCCTCCACTTT. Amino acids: CASSLEQGGNSPLHF.

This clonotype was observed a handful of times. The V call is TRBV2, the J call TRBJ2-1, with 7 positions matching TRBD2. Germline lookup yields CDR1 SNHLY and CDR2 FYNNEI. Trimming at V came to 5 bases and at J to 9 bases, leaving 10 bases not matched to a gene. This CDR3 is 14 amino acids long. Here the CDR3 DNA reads TGTGCCAGCAGTACCGGCGCGGGGGACGGTGAGCAGTTCTTC. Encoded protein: CASSTGAGDGEQFF.